This T cell receptor (beta chain) was sequenced in a study of cytomegalovirus exposure and HLA in healthy donors. Findings and limits, study-wide: Accurate predictions that matched the HLA-A and HLA-B alleles of most subjects were reportedly made from TCR beta sequences. Earlier results showed most TCR beta V segments being productive about 87% or about 30% of the time. The classifier was said to identify cytomegalovirus status with high specificity and sensitivity. The study assumed roughly uniform donor sequencing depth for presence/absence analyses.

This CDR3 spans 14 amino acids. Deletions cut 8 bases from V and 1 base from J, with 14 bases between. Germline CDR1 reads SNHLY; CDR2 reads FYNNEI. Both 60 Vbeta primers and 13 Jbeta primers went into the PCR. TCRdb's table, derived via immunoSEQ multiplex PCR, lists solely in-frame clones and lacks some. Its table records about 140,000 clones. On this clone: No antigen is known for it.

V gene TRBV2 combines with J gene TRBJ1-1; a weak D match, TRBD1 (5 bases). The TCR was taken from a male donor in good health and CMV-seronegative. Input material: PBMCs. CDR3 sequence: CASSWTKGNTEAFF. The CDR3 DNA sequence: TGTGCCAGCTCCTGGACAAAGGGGAACACTGAAGCTTTCTTT.